These 18 T cell receptor beta chains came from one sample sequenced in a study of beta chain features in type 1 diabetes. The entirety of the isolated RNA underwent reverse transcription, so expressed TCRB transcripts were sequenced. Assay: immunoSEQ multiplex PCR; the TCRdb copy retains only in-frame clones and omits some. The profile shows 350,000 or so clones, about 19% of them singletons. Sequenced: naive CD4+ T cells from blood. These receptors were obtained from a woman aged 18-29 years in good health.

The CDR3 region has the DNA TGCGCCAGCAGCCAGGGACAGGCTTATGGCGAGCAGTACTTC. Translating it yields CASSQGQAYGEQYF. This sequence joins TRBV4-1 and TRBJ2-7; 8 positions agree with TRBD1. Germline V CDR1 and CDR2: MGHRA, YSYEKL. This CDR3 contains 14 residues. V gave up 3 bases and J gave up 6 bases; unmatched junction bases: 7.

This clone was picked up a small number of times. V is TRBV30 and J is TRBJ2-3, with D possibly being TRBD2 (5 bases). This CDR3 is built from 13 residues. Germline CDR1 and CDR2: GTSNPN and SVGIG (reference sequence). V was pared by 1 base and J by 3 bases, with 8 bases between. The CDR3 sequence is CAWSAGSTDTQYF. CDR3 DNA sequence: TGTGCCTGGAGTGCGGGATCGACAGATACGCAGTATTTT.

The chain recombines TRBV18 with TRBJ1-5; D perhaps matches TRBD1 (5 bases). The length of the CDR3 is 14 residues. Germline loops: CDR1 KGHSH, CDR2 LQKENI. Trimming shortened V by 1 base and J by 4 bases, and 8 bases separated the two germline ends. The CDR3 DNA reads TGTGCCAGCTCACCACGGGGGGGTAATCAGCCCCAGCATTTT. Translation gives CASSPRGGNQPQHF.

The chain is built from TRBV7-9 and TRBJ2-1, with D unresolved. Germline V gene lookup returns CDR1 SEHNR and CDR2 FQNEAQ (reference sequence). Trimming cost V 4 bases and J 8 bases, with 18 bases left between them. The length of the CDR3 is 15 residues. The CDR3 region is CASSSRSAGIYEQFF. CDR3 sequence (DNA): TGTGCCAGCAGCTCCCGGTCCGCAGGTATCTATGAGCAGTTCTTC.

This rearrangement joins TRBV5-1 to TRBJ1-5, with 10 positions matching TRBD1. This CDR3 spans 15 amino acids. Trimming cost V 4 bases and J 3 bases; bases outside gene matches: 4. The germline V gene has CDR1 SGHRS and CDR2 YFSETQ. The CDR3 sequence is CASSPGQGLNQPQHF. The CDR3 DNA sequence: TGCGCCAGCAGCCCGGGACAGGGGCTCAATCAGCCCCAGCATTTT.

The J gene is TRBJ2-7, the V gene TRBV7-9, with TRBD1 as a possible D gene (5 bases). The germline CDR1 and CDR2 sequences are SEHNR and FQNEAQ (reference sequence). Between the trimmed V and J ends, which lost 1 base and 5 bases, there was a span of 12 bases. There are 14 residues in the CDR3. The chain's CDR3 is CASSLEYRLDEQYF. The CDR3 DNA sequence: TGTGCCAGCAGCTTAGAATACAGGTTAGACGAGCAGTACTTC.

This clone showed up just a few times. The chain carries TRBV23-1 and TRBJ1-1, with D hard to call. TRBV23-1 is flagged as an ORF with uncertain function. V lost 0 bases, J lost 10 bases, and 15 bases lay in between. This CDR3 contains 14 residues. The DNA of the CDR3 is TGCGCCAGCAGTCAATCTAGAGGAAAGGAGGTAGCTTTCTTT. Protein sequence: CASSQSRGKEVAFF.

V and J are TRBV21-1 and TRBJ2-1; TRBD2 is taken as the D call from the table, unchecked against the DNA. TRBV21-1 is labeled a pseudogene. The CDR3 covers 13 residues. The CDR3 DNA sequence: TGTGCCAGCAGCCTAGAACGGAGCAATGAGCAGTTCTTC. It specifies CASSLERSNEQFF.

CDR3 protein: CASSLDGGVTDTQYF. For the CDR3, the DNA is TGTGCCAGCAGCTTAGACGGCGGGGTCACAGATACGCAGTATTTT. The chain joins TRBV7-2 to TRBJ2-3, with D tentatively TRBD2 (6 bases). The CDR3 runs to 15 residues. Trimming took 1 base from V and 2 from J, leaving 10 bases between them. Per the germline V gene, CDR1 is SGHTA and CDR2 is FQGNSA.

This clone showed up just a few times. The chain is built from TRBV2 and TRBJ2-5; TRBD1 agrees at 9 bases. Germline V lookup: CDR1 SNHLY, CDR2 FYNNEI. The CDR3 has 16 amino acids. V dropped 2 bases and J dropped 1; count of bases not matched to a gene: 5. The CDR3 bases are TGTGCCAGCAGTGAATACAGGGGGCTCATCCAAGAGACCCAGTACTTC. It encodes CASSEYRGLIQETQYF.

This clone turned up a few times. The chain combines TRBV9 with TRBJ1-6; possibly TRBD1 for D (6 bases). This CDR3 spans 15 amino acids. Germline CDR1 SGDLS, CDR2 YYNGEE. The V gene lost 1 base and the J gene lost 10 bases, with 15 bases spanning the gap. CDR3 DNA: TGTGCCAGCAGCGTATCCCCAGGGGTAGAGTCACCCCTCCACTTT. It translates to CASSVSPGVESPLHF.

This clone has just a few counts. The chain links TRBV5-4 to TRBJ2-5; 8 bases line up with TRBD2. CDR1 and CDR2 (germline): SGHNT, YYREEE (reference sequence). Trimming at V came to 1 base and at J to 1 base, leaving 3 bases not matched to a gene. CDR3 length: 15 amino acids. DNA of the CDR3: TGTGCCAGCAGCTTGACTAGCGGAGTCCAAGAGACCCAGTACTTC. It yields the protein CASSLTSGVQETQYF.

Notes on this clone: A junction boundary mismatches the germline segment, possibly from a read error. This chain connects TRBV7-2 to TRBJ2-3; 7 nucleotides align to TRBD2. The CDR3 runs to 14 residues. Germline-derived CDR1 and CDR2 are SGHTA and FQGNSA. In DNA, the CDR3 is TGTGCCGGCAGCTACGGGGGAGGGGCAGATACGCAGTATTTT. Translating gives CAGSYGGGADTQYF.

This clone was observed a handful of times. The CDR3 DNA is TGTGCCAGCAGTTTAAGCGGGAGGGCCCCCCACAATGAGCAGTTCTTC. The encoded protein is CASSLSGRAPHNEQFF. This chain links TRBV27 with TRBJ2-1; TRBD2 matches at 10 bases. From germline, CDR1 is MNHEY and CDR2 SMNVEV (reference sequence). V trimming: 2 bases; J trimming: 5 bases; junction bases outside the gene matches: 6. The CDR3 loop spans 16 amino acids.

J is TRBJ1-6 and V is TRBV25-1; D possibly corresponds to TRBD1 (5 bases). Germline V gene sequence: CDR1 MGHDK, CDR2 SYGVNS. CDR3 length equals 13 residues. The ends were cut back, 6 bases at V and 5 bases at J, with 8 bases in the middle. The CDR3 DNA sequence: TGTGCCAGCAGACAGGTGAATAATTCACCCCTCCACTTT. Amino acid sequence: CASRQVNNSPLHF.

This clone has a handful of counts. This rearrangement joins TRBV30 to TRBJ2-7; TRBD2 might be the D (5 bases). Looked up from germline, CDR1 is GTSNPN and CDR2 is SVGIG (reference sequence). The V gene lost 3 bases and the J gene lost 0 bases, with 15 bases spanning the gap. The CDR3 has 15 residues. The CDR3 nucleotides are TGTGCCTGGAGCTTAGGCCTAGGGAGCTCCTACGAGCAGTACTTC. Encoded protein: CAWSLGLGSSYEQYF.

The rearrangement links TRBV5-6 to TRBJ2-3; TRBD2 matches at 7 bases. V dropped 0 bases and J dropped 7; count of bases not matched to a gene: 8. Germline CDR1 SGHDT, CDR2 YYEEEE. CDR3 length: 15 residues. CDR3 coding DNA: TGTGCCAGCAGCTTGGAGGGAGGGCACGGATATACGCAGTATTTT. It specifies CASSLEGGHGYTQYF.

The V gene is TRBV13, the J gene TRBJ2-2; 13 bases match TRBD2. Germline lookup yields CDR1 PRHDT and CDR2 FYEKMQ (reference sequence). The CDR3 has 17 residues. The V gene end was trimmed by 5 bases and the J gene end by 3 bases; junction bases not matched to a gene: 6. The CDR3 reads CASSLRTSGRHTGELFF. The CDR3 bases are TGTGCCAGCAGCCTACGGACTAGCGGGAGACACACCGGGGAGCTGTTTTTT. The variable domain in full, completed from reference TRBV13 and TRBJ2-2, reads AAGVIQSPRHLIKEKRETATLKCYPIPRHDTVYWYQQGPGQDPQFLISFYEKMQSDKGSIPDRFSAQQFSDYHSELNMSSLELGDSALYFCASSLRTSGRHTGELFFGEGSRLTVL.